This TCR beta chain was observed in a study of cytomegalovirus exposure and HLA in healthy donors. Study in general: Membership in the Caucasian-associated ancestry cluster was found for about 80% of about 430 genotyped donors.

This clone was counted once. Antigen: not known. Donors had nominal health at sampling but likely had unrecorded immune exposures. This PCR relied on a set of 60 Vbeta primers and 13 Jbeta primers. Method: immunoSEQ multiplex PCR; TCRdb's copy keeps in-frame clones and lacks some. The sample has tens of thousands of clones; less than 80% are singletons. Points from the study as a whole: The study listed 164 cytomegalovirus-associated TCR beta chains.

This receptor was identified in a woman in her fifties or sixties in good health and CMV-seropositive. The sample consisted of PBMCs.

The chain's CDR3 is CAISEFGQGSAEAFF. CDR3 sequence (DNA): TGTGCCATCAGTGAGTTCGGACAGGGGAGCGCTGAAGCTTTCTTT. The chain combines TRBV10-3 with TRBJ1-1, with 9 bases matching TRBD1. Germline lookup yields CDR1 ENHRY and CDR2 SYGVKD. V shed 1 base, J shed 6 bases, and the junction held 6 bases outside the gene matches. This CDR3 has 15 amino acids.